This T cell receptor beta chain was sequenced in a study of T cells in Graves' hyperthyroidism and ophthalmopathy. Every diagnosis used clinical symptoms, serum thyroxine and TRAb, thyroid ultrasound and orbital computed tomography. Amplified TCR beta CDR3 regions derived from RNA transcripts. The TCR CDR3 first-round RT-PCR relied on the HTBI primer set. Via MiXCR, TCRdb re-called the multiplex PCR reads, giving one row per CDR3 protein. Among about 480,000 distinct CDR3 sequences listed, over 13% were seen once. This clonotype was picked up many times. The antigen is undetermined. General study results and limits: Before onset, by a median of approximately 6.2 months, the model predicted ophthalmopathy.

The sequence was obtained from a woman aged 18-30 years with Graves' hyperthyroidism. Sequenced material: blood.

DNA for the CDR3: TGTGCCAGCAGCGCCGGCGGGGCCTTCACAGATACGCAGTATTTT. It yields the protein CASSAGGAFTDTQYF. This sequence joins TRBV9 and TRBJ2-3; a possible D gene is TRBD2 (6 bases). This CDR3 is 15 amino acids long. CDR1 is SGDLS, CDR2 YYNGEE, per germline. Trimming cost V 3 bases and J 2 bases, with 13 bases left between them.